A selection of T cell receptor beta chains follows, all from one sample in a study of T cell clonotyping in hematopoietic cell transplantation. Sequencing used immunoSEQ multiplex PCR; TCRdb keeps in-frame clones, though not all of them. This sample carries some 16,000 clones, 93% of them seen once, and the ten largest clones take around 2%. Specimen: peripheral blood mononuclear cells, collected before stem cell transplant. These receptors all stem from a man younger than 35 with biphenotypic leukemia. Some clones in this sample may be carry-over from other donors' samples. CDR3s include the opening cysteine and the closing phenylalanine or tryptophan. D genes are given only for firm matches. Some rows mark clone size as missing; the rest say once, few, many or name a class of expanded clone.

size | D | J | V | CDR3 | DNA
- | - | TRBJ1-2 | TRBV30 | CAWSYTNYGYTF | TGTGCCTGGAGTTATACTAACTATGGCTACACCTTC
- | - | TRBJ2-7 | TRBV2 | CASSEGGQTYEQYF | TGTGCCAGCAGCGAGGGGGGACAGACCTACGAGCAGTACTTC
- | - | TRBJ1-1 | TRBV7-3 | CASSPSGYAEAFF | TGTGCCAGCAGCCCCTCAGGGTACGCTGAAGCTTTCTTT
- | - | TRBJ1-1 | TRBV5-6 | CASRRQAGNTEAFF | TGTGCCAGCAGACGACAGGCGGGGAACACTGAAGCTTTCTTT
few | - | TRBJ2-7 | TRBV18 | CASSRWTESYEQYF | TGTGCCAGCTCCCGCTGGACAGAGTCCTACGAGCAGTACTTC
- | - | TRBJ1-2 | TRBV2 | CASRRSKPSYGYTF | TGTGCCAGCAGACGGAGCAAACCATCCTATGGCTACACCTTC
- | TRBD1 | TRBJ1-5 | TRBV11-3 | CASSLGRMGTGGQPQHF | TGTGCCAGCAGCTTAGGACGAATGGGGACAGGGGGACAGCCCCAGCATTTT
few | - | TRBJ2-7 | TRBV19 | CASSIGTGRVYEQYF | TGTGCCAGTAGTATAGGAACAGGGAGAGTCTACGAGCAGTACTTC
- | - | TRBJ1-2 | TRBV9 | CASSLGTATDDYGYTF | TGTGCCAGCAGCCTAGGGACCGCAACCGATGACTATGGCTACACCTTC
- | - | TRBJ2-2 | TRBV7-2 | CASSRAPGELFF | TGTGCCAGCAGCAGGGCTCCCGGGGAGCTGTTTTTT
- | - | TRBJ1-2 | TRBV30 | CAWRAESYGYTF | TGTGCCTGGAGGGCAGAGAGCTATGGCTACACCTTC
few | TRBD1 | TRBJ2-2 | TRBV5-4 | CASSLARQGAITGELFF | TGTGCCAGCAGCTTGGCCCGTCAGGGGGCAATAACCGGGGAGCTGTTTTTT
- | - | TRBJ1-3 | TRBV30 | CAWSAGGSGNTIYF | TGTGCCTGGAGTGCAGGCGGCTCTGGAAACACCATATATTTT
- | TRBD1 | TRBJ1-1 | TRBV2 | CASSEGQMNTEAFF | TGTGCCAGCAGTGAGGGACAGATGAACACTGAAGCTTTCTTT
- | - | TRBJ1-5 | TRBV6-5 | CASSMQEHQPQHF | TGTGCCAGCAGTATGCAGGAACATCAGCCCCAGCATTTT
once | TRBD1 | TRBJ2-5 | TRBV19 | CASSIAAGTGQETQYF | TGTGCCAGTAGTATAGCGGCCGGGACAGGACAAGAGACCCAGTACTTC
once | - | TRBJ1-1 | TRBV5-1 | CASRSDSYMNTEAFF | TGCGCCAGCCGATCAGATTCTTACATGAACACTGAAGCTTTCTTT
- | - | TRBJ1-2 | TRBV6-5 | CASSAQGRRGYTF | TGTGCCAGCAGTGCCCAGGGTCGGCGTGGCTACACCTTC
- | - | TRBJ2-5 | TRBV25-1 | CASSELNRQETQYF | TGTGCCAGCAGTGAATTGAACAGGCAAGAGACCCAGTACTTC
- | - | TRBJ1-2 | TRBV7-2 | CASSLVNVAGGYTF | TGTGCCAGCAGCTTAGTAAATGTGGCCGGGGGATACACCTTC
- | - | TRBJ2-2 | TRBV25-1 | CASSVGTGELFF | TGTGCCAGCAGTGTAGGAACCGGGGAGCTGTTTTTT
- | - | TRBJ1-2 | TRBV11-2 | CASSPSLYGYTF | TGTGCCAGCAGCCCATCCCTTTATGGCTACACCTTC
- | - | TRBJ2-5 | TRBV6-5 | CASSYVAGSETQYF | TGTGCCAGCAGTTACGTCGCAGGGTCAGAGACCCAGTACTTC
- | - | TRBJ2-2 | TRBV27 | CASSSGGKGAGELFF | TGTGCCAGCAGCTCCGGGGGTAAGGGGGCCGGGGAGCTGTTTTTT
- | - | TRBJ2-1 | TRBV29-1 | CSVKGGHEQFF | TGCAGCGTGAAGGGGGGCCATGAGCAGTTCTTC
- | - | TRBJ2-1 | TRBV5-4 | CASSGVRYNEQFF | TGTGCCAGCAGCGGGGTTCGCTACAATGAGCAGTTCTTC
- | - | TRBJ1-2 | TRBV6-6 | CASSMDASYGYTF | TGTGCCAGCAGTATGGACGCGAGCTATGGCTACACCTTC
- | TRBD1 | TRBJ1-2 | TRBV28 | CASSYRQGNYGYTF | TGTGCCAGCAGTTACAGACAGGGGAATTATGGCTACACCTTC
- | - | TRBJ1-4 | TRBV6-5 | CASTKRGGRDEKLFF | TGTGCCAGCACAAAAAGGGGCGGACGGGATGAAAAACTGTTTTTT
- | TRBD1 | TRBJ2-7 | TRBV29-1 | CSAWTGSYEQYF | TGCAGCGCCTGGACAGGCTCCTACGAGCAGTACTTC
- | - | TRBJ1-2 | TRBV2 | CASSVGGPGGYTF | TGTGCCAGCAGTGTAGGGGGGCCAGGGGGCTACACCTTC
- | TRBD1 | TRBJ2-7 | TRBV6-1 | CASSDWDSGGEQYF | TGTGCCAGCAGTGATTGGGACAGTGGGGGAGAGCAGTACTTC
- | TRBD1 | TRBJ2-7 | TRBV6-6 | CASSYEGASSYEQYF | TGTGCCAGCAGTTACGAGGGGGCGAGCTCCTACGAGCAGTACTTC
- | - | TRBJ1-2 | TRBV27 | CASTTKLLQGNGYTF | TGTGCCAGCACTACGAAGCTTTTACAGGGCAATGGCTACACCTTC
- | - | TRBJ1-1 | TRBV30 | CAWSPMVGVNTEAFF | TGTGCCTGGAGTCCCATGGTAGGGGTGAACACTGAAGCTTTCTTT
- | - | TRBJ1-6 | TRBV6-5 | CASSSDRGVSPLHF | TGTGCCAGCAGTTCGGACAGAGGCGTCTCACCCCTCCACTTT
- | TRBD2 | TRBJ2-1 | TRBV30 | CAWSVPRGDHNEQFF | TGTGCCTGGAGTGTACCCCGGGGGGACCACAATGAGCAGTTCTTC